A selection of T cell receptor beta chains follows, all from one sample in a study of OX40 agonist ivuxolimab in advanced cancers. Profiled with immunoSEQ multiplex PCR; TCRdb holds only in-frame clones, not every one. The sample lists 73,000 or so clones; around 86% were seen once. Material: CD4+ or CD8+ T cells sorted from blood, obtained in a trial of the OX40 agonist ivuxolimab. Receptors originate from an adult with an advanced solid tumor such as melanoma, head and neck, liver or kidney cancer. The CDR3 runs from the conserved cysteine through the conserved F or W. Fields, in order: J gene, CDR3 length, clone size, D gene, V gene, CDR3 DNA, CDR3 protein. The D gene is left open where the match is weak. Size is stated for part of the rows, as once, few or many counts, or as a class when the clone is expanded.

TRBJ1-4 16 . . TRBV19 TGTGCCAGTAGTACGGGGACCGCAACAACTAATGAAAAACTGTTTTTT CASSTGTATTNEKLFF
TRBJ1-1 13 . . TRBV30 TGTGCCTGGTCTGGGCAGATGAACACTGAAGCTTTCTTT CAWSGQMNTEAFF
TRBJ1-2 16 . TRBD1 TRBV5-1 TGCGCCAGCAGCGCGGGGCCGGGACAGCCTGGGTGGGGCTACACCTTC CASSAGPGQPGWGYTF
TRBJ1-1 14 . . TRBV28 TGTGCCAGCAGTGGCAGACCGAGGTGGGCTGAAGCTTTCTTT CASSGRPRWAEAFF
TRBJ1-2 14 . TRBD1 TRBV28 TGTGCCAGCAGGTGGACAGGGGGCCCGGCGGGCTACACCTTC CASRWTGGPAGYTF
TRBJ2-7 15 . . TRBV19 TGTGCCAGTAGTATGGTACAGGGACGGACCTACGAGCAGTACTTC CASSMVQGRTYEQYF
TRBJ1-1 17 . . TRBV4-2 TGTGCCAGCAGCCAATATGCCGGGACGGCTGTGAACACTGAAGCTTTCTTT CASSQYAGTAVNTEAFF
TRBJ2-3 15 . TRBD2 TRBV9 TGTGCCAGCAGCGCACGAGCGGGACCGCCCTATACGCAGTATTTT CASSARAGPPYTQYF
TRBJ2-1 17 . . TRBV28 TGTGCCAGCAGGTCCCGATCCCGGGGGCCACTGGGATATGAGCAGTTCTTC CASRSRSRGPLGYEQFF
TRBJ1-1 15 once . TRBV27 TGTGCCAGCATTAGTCATAGGCGGGGGGGTACTGAAGCTTTCTTT CASISHRRGGTEAFF
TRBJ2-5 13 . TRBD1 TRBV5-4 TGTGCCAGCAGCCCCAGGGGGCACGAGACCCAGTACTTC CASSPRGHETQYF
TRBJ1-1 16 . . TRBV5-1 TGCGCCAGCAGCCGGTCCGCCCCAGACCCGGGGGAAGAAGCTTTCTTT CASSRSAPDPGEEAFF
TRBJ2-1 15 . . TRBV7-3 TGTGCCAGCAGCTTCCGGACAACCCCCCTGACGAAGCAGTTCTTC CASSFRTTPLTKQFF
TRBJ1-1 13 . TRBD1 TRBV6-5 TGTGCCAGCAGGGGGACAGGGGACACTGAAGCTTTCTTT CASRGTGDTEAFF
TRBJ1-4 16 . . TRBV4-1 TGCGCCAGCAGCCAAAGATTGGGGACTATAAGTGAAAAACTGTTTTTT CASSQRLGTISEKLFF
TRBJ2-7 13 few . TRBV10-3 TGTGCCATCACCCAAGGCGCCGCCTACGAGCAGTACTTC CAITQGAAYEQYF
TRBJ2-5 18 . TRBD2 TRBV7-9 TGTGCCAGCAGCTTAGGGTTTGGCGGGAGGGCCACGGAAGAGACCCAGTACTTC CASSLGFGGRATEETQYF
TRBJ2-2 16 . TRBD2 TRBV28 TGTGCCAGCAGTCTAACTAGCGGGAGTGGTGGCGGGGAGCTGTTTTTT CASSLTSGSGGGELFF
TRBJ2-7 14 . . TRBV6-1 TGTGCCAGCAGTGCGGCGGGGTCCTCCTACGAGCAGTACTTC CASSAAGSSYEQYF
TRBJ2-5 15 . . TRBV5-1 TGCGCCAGCAGGAGCACTACAACGGGTTTAGAGACCCAGTACTTC CASRSTTTGLETQYF
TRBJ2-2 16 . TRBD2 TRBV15 TGTGCCACCAGCAGTTTGCGGGAGCGGGACACCGGGGAGCTGTTTTTT CATSSLRERDTGELFF
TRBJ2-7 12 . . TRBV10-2 TGCGCCAGCAGCTCTACGGGTATGGAGCAGTACTTC CASSSTGMEQYF
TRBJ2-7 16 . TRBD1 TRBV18 TGTGCCAGCTCACCTCCTATAGGGGGCGAAAACAACGAGCAGTACTTC CASSPPIGGENNEQYF
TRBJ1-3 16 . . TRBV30 TGTGCCTGGAGTGTAGGGATAGTGAGCTCTGGAAACACCATATATTTT CAWSVGIVSSGNTIYF
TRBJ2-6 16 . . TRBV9 TGTGCCAGCAGCGTAGTAGTCGCATCTGGGGCCAACGTCCTGACTTTC CASSVVVASGANVLTF
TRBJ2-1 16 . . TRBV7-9 TGTGCCAGCAGAGCGCCGGGACAAGGGAACTACAATGAGCAGTTCTTC CASRAPGQGNYNEQFF
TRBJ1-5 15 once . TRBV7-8 TGTGCCAGCAGCTTAGGACAGGAGGGCAATCAGCCCCAGCATTTT CASSLGQEGNQPQHF
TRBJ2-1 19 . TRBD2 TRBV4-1 TGCGCCAGCAGCCAAGGGCCACCGGGACTAGGTAGCTCCTACAATGAGCAGTTCTTC CASSQGPPGLGSSYNEQFF
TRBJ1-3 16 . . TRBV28 TGTGCCAGCAGCCAGAATACAGGGCCTCGTGGAAACACCATATATTTT CASSQNTGPRGNTIYF
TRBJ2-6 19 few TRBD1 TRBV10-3 TGTGCCATCAGTGAGTCGACTCGGCAGGGGGCCTCTGGGGCCAACGTCCTGACTTTC CAISESTRQGASGANVLTF
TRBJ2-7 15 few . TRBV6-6 TGTGCCAGCAGGCGAGGACGGGAGAGCTCCTACGAGCAGTACTTC CASRRGRESSYEQYF
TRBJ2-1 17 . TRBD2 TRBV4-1 TGCGCCAGCAGCCAAGATTCGGGGACTAGCGGACACAATGAGCAGTTCTTC CASSQDSGTSGHNEQFF
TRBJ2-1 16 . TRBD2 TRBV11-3 TGTGCCAGCAGCTTAGGTCTAGCGGGAGTTATCCATGAGCAGTTCTTC CASSLGLAGVIHEQFF
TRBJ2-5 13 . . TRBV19 TGTGCCAGTAGTAAATCGCCAGGGGAGACCCAGTACTTC CASSKSPGETQYF
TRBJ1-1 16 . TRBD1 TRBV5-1 TGCGCCAGCAGTAAAATAACAGGGGACCTGAACACTGAAGCTTTCTTT CASSKITGDLNTEAFF
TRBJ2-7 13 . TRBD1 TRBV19 TGTGCCAGTAGTCCCTACAGGGGAGACGAGCAGTACTTC CASSPYRGDEQYF
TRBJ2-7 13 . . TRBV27 TGTGCCAGCAGGGACACTTACTCCTACGAGCAGTACTTC CASRDTYSYEQYF
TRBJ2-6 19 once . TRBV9 TGTGCCAGCAGCGTAGGATTGGGACGGTGGCGATCTGGGGCCAACGTCCTGACTTTC CASSVGLGRWRSGANVLTF
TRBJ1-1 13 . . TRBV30 TGTGCCCTAAAAGGATCCCTGAACACTGAAGCTTTCTTT CALKGSLNTEAFF
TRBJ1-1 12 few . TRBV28 TGTGCCAGCATGGGGGGCGTCACTGAAGCTTTCTTT CASMGGVTEAFF
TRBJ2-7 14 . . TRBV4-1 TGCGCCAGCAGCCGAATCCCGGACTATTACGAGCAGTACTTC CASSRIPDYYEQYF
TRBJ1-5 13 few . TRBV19 TGTGCCAGTAGTACTTTCCTTAATCAGCCCCAGCATTTT CASSTFLNQPQHF
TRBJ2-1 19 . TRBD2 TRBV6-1 TGTGCCAGCAGTGAAAGACTAGCGGGAGGGTTGGGATCCTACAATGAGCAGTTCTTC CASSERLAGGLGSYNEQFF
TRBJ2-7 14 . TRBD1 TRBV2 TGTGCCAGCAGTCGGGACAGGGTAACCTACGAGCAGTACTTC CASSRDRVTYEQYF
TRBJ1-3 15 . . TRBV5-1 TGCGCCAGCAGCACTCCGGACAGCTCTGGAAACACCATATATTTT CASSTPDSSGNTIYF
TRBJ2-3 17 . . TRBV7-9 TGTGCCAGCAGCTTAGGGGGAGGTCCTAGCGGCACAGATACGCAGTATTTT CASSLGGGPSGTDTQYF
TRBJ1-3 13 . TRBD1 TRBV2 TGTGCCAGCGGACAGGGAAATCGAAACACCATATATTTT CASGQGNRNTIYF
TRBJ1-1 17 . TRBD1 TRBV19 TGTGCCAGTAGTACAAGGACAGGGGGGATTGGTAACACTGAAGCTTTCTTT CASSTRTGGIGNTEAFF
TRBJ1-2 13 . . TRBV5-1 TGCGCCAGCAGCTTGGATATTTTCTATGGCTACACCTTC CASSLDIFYGYTF
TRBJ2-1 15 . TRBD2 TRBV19 TGTGCCAGTAGTAAGGAAGCGGGAGTTATAAATGAGCAGTTCTTC CASSKEAGVINEQFF
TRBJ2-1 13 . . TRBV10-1 TGCGCCAGCAGTGAGGGGCAGCGCAATGAGCAGTTCTTC CASSEGQRNEQFF
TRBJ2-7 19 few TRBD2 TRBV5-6 TGTGCCAGCAGCCGGGGGGGACTAGCGGGAATTACCCCGGGTCGCGAGCAGTACTTC CASSRGGLAGITPGREQYF
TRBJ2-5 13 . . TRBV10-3 TGTGCCTCCTCCGGCCAAGGGGGAGAGACCCAGTACTTC CASSGQGGETQYF
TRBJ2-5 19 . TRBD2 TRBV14 TGTGCCAGCAGCCAAGTGGTCGGAGTCAGCGGGGGTTTCCAAGAGACCCAGTACTTC CASSQVVGVSGGFQETQYF
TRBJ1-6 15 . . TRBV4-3 TGCGCCAGCAGCCAAGATTGGGGCAGGGGCTCACCCCTCCACTTT CASSQDWGRGSPLHF
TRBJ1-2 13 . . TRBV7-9 TGTGCCAGCAGCCGGGCCGGGAAAGGGGGCTACACCTTC CASSRAGKGGYTF